This TCR beta chain stems from a study of T cell repertoires in cytomegalovirus infection. Points from the study as a whole: Pooled public TCR beta family frequency picked out CMV carriers with the relevant HLA.

Details on this clonotype: Its cognate antigen is unknown.

TCRdb fed the reads into MiXCR, producing one record per CDR3 protein. The sample lists 50,000 to 65,000 distinct CDR3 sequences; around 20% were seen once. The material was CD8+ T cells from cultured PBMCs, obtained from culture after CMV antigen stimulation. The sequence was obtained from a human donor in good health (CMV status not recorded). Some clones in this sample may be carry-over from other donors' samples.

The CDR3 sequence is CASREGQMNTEAFF. In nucleotides, the CDR3 is TGTGCCAGCAGGGAGGGACAGATGAACACTGAAGCTTTCTTT. The chain uses TRBV7-2 and TRBJ1-1; TRBD1 matches at 7 bases. CDR3 length equals 14 residues. The germline gives CDR1 SGHTA, CDR2 FQGNSA. V lost 6 bases and J lost 0; bases outside the gene matches: 4.